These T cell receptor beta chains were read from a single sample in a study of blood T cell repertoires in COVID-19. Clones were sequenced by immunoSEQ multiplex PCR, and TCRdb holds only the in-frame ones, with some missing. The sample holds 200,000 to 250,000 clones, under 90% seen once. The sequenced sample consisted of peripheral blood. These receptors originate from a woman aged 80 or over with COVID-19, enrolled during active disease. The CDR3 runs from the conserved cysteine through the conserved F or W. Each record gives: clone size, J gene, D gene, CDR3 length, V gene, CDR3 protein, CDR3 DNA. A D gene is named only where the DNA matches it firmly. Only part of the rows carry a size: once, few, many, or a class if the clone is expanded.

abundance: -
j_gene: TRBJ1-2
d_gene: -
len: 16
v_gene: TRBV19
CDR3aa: CASSTTGSGTNYGYTF
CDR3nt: TGTGCCAGTAGTACAACAGGGAGCGGAACTAACTATGGCTACACCTTC

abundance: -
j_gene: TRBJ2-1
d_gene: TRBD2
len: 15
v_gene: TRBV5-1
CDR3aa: CASSSIAGLLNEQFF
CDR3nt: TGCGCCAGCAGCAGCATAGCGGGGCTCTTAAATGAGCAGTTCTTC

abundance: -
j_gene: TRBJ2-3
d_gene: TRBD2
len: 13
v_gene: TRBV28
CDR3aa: CASSLLAGDTQYF
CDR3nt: TGTGCCAGCAGTTTGTTAGCGGGAGATACGCAGTATTTT

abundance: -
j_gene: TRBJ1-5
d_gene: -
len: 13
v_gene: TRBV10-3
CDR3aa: CAISGQGDQPQHF
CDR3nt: TGTGCCATCAGTGGGCAGGGTGATCAGCCCCAGCATTTT

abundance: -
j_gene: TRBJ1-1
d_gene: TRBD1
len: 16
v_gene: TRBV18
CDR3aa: CASSPAGTGTNTEAFF
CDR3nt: TGTGCCAGCTCACCAGCCGGGACAGGGACGAACACTGAAGCTTTCTTT

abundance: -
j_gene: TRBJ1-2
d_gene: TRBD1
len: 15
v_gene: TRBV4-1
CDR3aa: CASTRGQGEGYGYTF
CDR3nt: TGCGCCAGCACTCGAGGACAGGGAGAAGGGTATGGCTACACCTTC

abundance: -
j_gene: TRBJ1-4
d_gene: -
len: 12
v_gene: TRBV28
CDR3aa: CASSLSRGGPFF
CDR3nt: TGTGCCAGCAGTTTATCCAGGGGAGGGCCGTTTTTT

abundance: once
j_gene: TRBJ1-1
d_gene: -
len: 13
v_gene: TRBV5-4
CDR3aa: CASSLRGPTEAFF
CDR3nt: TGTGCCAGCAGCTTGAGAGGGCCCACTGAAGCTTTCTTT

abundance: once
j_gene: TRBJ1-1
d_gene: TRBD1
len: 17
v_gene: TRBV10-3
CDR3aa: CAIRKRSLHRGPTEAFF
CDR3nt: TGTGCCATCAGGAAGAGGAGCCTGCACAGGGGTCCCACTGAAGCTTTCTTT

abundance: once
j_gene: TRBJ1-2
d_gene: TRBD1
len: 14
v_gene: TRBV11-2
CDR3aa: CASSDGQGLYGYTF
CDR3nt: TGTGCCAGCAGCGACGGACAGGGCCTCTATGGCTACACCTTC

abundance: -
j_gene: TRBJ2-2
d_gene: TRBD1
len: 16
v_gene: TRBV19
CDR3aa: CASSIMGQGAARELFF
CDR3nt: TGTGCCAGTAGTATCATGGGACAGGGGGCGGCTCGGGAGCTGTTTTTT

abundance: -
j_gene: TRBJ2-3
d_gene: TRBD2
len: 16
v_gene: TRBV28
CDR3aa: CASSLGTSRSTDTQYF
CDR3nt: TGTGCCAGCAGTTTGGGGACTAGCCGTAGCACAGATACGCAGTATTTT

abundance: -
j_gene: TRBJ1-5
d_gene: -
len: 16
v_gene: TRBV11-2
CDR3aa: CASSLGALGQGQPQHF
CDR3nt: TGTGCCAGCAGCTTAGGAGCCTTGGGGCAGGGTCAGCCCCAGCATTTT

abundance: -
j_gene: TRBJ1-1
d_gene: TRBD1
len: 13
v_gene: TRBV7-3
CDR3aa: CASSLQGATEAFF
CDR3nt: TGTGCCAGCAGTCTACAGGGGGCCACTGAAGCTTTCTTT

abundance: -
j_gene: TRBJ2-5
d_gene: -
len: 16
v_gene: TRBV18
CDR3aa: CASSPLGSRTQETQYF
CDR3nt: TGTGCCAGCTCGCCACTTGGGAGCCGGACGCAAGAGACCCAGTACTTC

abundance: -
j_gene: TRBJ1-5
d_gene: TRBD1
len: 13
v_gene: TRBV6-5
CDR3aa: CASRPDRDQPQHF
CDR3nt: TGTGCCAGCAGGCCGGACAGGGATCAGCCCCAGCATTTT

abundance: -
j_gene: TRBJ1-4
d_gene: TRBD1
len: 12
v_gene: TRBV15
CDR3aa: CATTGGNEKLFF
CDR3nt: TGTGCCACTACAGGGGGCAATGAAAAACTGTTTTTT

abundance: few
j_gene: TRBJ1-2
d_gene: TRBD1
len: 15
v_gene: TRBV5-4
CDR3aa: CASSLAVGQVYGYTF
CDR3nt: TGTGCCAGCAGCTTGGCCGTTGGACAGGTCTATGGCTACACCTTC

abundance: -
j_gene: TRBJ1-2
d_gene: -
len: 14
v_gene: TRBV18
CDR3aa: CASSPGGKGYGYTF
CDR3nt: TGTGCCAGCTCACCCGGGGGGAAGGGCTATGGCTACACCTTC

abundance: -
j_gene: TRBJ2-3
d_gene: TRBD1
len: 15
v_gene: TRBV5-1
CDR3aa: CASSLGQGGGDTQYF
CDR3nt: TGCGCCAGCAGCTTGGGACAGGGGGGAGGAGATACGCAGTATTTT

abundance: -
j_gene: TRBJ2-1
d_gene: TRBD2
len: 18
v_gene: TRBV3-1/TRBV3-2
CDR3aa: CASSQVAGSGGASNEQFF
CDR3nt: TGTGCCAGCAGCCAAGTCGCGGGGAGCGGGGGGGCCTCCAATGAGCAGTTCTTC

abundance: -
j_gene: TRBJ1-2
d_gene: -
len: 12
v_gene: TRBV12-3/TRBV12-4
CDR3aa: CASSGGGYGYTF
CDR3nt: TGTGCCAGCAGCGGCGGGGGTTATGGCTACACCTTC

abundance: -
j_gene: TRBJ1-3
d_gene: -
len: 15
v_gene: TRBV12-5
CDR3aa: CASGSDRSSGNTIYF
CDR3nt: TGTGCTAGTGGTTCGGACAGAAGCTCTGGAAACACCATATATTTT

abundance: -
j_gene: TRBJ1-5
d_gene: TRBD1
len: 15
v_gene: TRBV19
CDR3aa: CASSINRGRHQPQHF
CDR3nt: TGTGCCAGTAGTATAAACAGGGGGCGCCATCAGCCCCAGCATTTT

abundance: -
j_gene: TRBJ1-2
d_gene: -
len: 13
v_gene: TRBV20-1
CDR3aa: CSASTGGHYGYTF
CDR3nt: TGCAGTGCTAGTACAGGCGGACACTATGGCTACACCTTC

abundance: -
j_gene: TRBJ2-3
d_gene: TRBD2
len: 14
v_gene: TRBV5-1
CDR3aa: CASASGSPPDTQYF
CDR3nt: TGCGCCAGCGCTAGCGGGAGCCCCCCAGATACGCAGTATTTT

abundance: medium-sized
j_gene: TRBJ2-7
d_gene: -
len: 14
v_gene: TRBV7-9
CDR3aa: CASSLQGTPYEQYF
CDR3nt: TGTGCCAGCAGCTTACAGGGTACCCCCTACGAGCAGTACTTC

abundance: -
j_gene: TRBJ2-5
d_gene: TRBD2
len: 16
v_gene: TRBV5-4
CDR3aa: CASSLSGGDSQETQYF
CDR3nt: TGTGCCAGCAGCTTAAGCGGGGGGGACTCCCAAGAGACCCAGTACTTC

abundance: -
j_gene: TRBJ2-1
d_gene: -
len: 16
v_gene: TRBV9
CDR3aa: CASSPRGDQSYNEQFF
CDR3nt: TGTGCCAGCAGCCCACGCGGGGACCAGTCCTACAATGAGCAGTTCTTC